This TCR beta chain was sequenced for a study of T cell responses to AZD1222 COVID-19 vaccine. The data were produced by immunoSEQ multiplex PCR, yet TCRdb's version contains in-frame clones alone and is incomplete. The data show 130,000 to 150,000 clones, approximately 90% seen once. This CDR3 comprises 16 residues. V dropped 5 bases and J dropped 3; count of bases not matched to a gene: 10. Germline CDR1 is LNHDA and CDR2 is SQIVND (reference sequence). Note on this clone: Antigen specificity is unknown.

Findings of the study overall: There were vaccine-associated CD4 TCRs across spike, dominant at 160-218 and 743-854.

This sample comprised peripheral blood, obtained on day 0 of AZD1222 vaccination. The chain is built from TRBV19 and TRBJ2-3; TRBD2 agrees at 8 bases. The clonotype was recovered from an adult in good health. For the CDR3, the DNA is TGTGCCAGTAGTCAACTGGCGGGAGGAGGAACAGATACGCAGTATTTT. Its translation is CASSQLAGGGTDTQYF.